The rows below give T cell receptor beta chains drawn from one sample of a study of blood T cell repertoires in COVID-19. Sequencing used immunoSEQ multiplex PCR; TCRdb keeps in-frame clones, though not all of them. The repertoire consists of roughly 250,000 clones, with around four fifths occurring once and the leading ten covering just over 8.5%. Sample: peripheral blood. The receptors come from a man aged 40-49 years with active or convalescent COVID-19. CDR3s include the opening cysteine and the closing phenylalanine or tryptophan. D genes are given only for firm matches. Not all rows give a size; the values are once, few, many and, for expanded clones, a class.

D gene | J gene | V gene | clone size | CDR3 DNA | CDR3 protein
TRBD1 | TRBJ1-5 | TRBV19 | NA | TGTGCCAGTAGTTCAGGACAGGGACGAAATCAGCCCCAGCATTTT | CASSSGQGRNQPQHF
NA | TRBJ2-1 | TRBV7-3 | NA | TGTGCCAGCAGCCCGACAGGTTCCCACTACAATGAGCAGTTCTTC | CASSPTGSHYNEQFF
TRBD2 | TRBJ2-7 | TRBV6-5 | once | TGTGCCAGCAGTTACTCAAGCGGGAGGGGCTACGAGCAGTACTTC | CASSYSSGRGYEQYF
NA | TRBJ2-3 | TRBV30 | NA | TGTGCCTGGAGTGTACGTATGAAAGGGGTGGATACGCAGTATTTT | CAWSVRMKGVDTQYF
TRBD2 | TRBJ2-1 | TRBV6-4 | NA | TGTGCCAGCAGTGACTCAGGCGGGGGGGCCTCAAATGAGCAGTTCTTC | CASSDSGGGASNEQFF
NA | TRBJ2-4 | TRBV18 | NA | TGTGCCAGCTCGGACTACCGGGGAGTAGCCAAAAACATTCAGTACTTC | CASSDYRGVAKNIQYF
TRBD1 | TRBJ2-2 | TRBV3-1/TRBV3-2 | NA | TGTGCCAGCAGCCCGTGGACAGGGTCCAACACCGGGGAGCTGTTTTTT | CASSPWTGSNTGELFF
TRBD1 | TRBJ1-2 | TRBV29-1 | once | TGCAGCGTTAATCGGCCGAGCCCACAGGGGGTTAACTATGGCTACACCTTC | CSVNRPSPQGVNYGYTF
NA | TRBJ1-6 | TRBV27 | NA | TGTGCCAGCAGTCGCGGACTGGGAACTTCACCCCTCCACTTT | CASSRGLGTSPLHF
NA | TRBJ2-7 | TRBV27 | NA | TGTGCCAGCAGTTCTGGGGGCCCCTACGAGCAGTACTTC | CASSSGGPYEQYF
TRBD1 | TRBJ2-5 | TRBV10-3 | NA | TGTGCCATCAGGGGACAGGGGACGCAAGAGACCCAGTACTTC | CAIRGQGTQETQYF
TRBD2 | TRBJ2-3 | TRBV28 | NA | TGTGCCAGCAGTTTTAGCGTAGCGGGAGCAGATACGCAGTATTTT | CASSFSVAGADTQYF
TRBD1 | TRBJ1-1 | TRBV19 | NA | TGTGCCAGTAGTATAGGGACAGGGTGGAACACTGAAGCTTTCTTT | CASSIGTGWNTEAFF
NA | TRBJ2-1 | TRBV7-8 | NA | TGTGCCAGCAGCTCCACTTGGGTCGATCTCCGGGAGTTCTTC | CASSSTWVDLREFF
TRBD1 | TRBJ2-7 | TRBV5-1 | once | TGCGCCAGCAGCTTATACAGGGGCTACGAGCAGTACTTC | CASSLYRGYEQYF
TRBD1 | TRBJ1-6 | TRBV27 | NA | TGTGCCAGCAGCCGGGACAGAATGGATAATTCACCCCTCCACTTT | CASSRDRMDNSPLHF
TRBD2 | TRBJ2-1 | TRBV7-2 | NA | TGTGCCAGCAGCTTACAACCTCCCCTAGCGGGGAATAACAATGAGCAGTTCTTC | CASSLQPPLAGNNNEQFF
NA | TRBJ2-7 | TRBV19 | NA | TGTGCCAGTAGCAGGGGTGTGGGATCCTCCTACGAGCAGTACTTC | CASSRGVGSSYEQYF
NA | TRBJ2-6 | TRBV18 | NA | TGTGCCAGCGTCCACGAGGTTATGGTCTCTGGGGCCAACGTCCTGACTTTC | CASVHEVMVSGANVLTF
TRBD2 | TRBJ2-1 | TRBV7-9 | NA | TGTGCCAGCAGTCCGACTAGCGCTTTAAATGAGCAGTTCTTC | CASSPTSALNEQFF
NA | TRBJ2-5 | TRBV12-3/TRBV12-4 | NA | TGTGCCAGCCAAATCAGGGGTGCCCAGTACTTC | CASQIRGAQYF
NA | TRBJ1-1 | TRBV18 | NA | TGTGCCAGCTCACGGGACATCACCACTGAAGCTTTCTTT | CASSRDITTEAFF
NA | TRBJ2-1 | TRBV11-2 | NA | TGTGCCAGCAGCTTAGCTACTACGGGGGAGCAGTTCTTC | CASSLATTGEQFF
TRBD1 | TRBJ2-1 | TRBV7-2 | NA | TGTGCCAGCAGCTTAGTTTGGGACAGACAACTGGGTGAGCAGTTCTTC | CASSLVWDRQLGEQFF
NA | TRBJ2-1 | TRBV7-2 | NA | TGTGCCAGCAGCTCATACTACGGAGTTACCAATGAGCAGTTCTTC | CASSSYYGVTNEQFF
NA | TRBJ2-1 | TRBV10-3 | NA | TGTGCCATCAGTGGAAAGGTGGGAGCTGTAAACAATGAGCAGTTCTTC | CAISGKVGAVNNEQFF
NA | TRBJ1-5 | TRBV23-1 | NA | TGCGCCAGCAGTAATAAACCCCACTTATGTGGTGGAGGGCTATATAGCAATCAGCCCCAGCATTTT | CASSNKPHLCGGGLYSNQPQHF
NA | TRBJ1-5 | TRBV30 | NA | TGTGCCTGGAGTTCAATCGGTACGGGCAATCAGCCCCAGCATTTT | CAWSSIGTGNQPQHF
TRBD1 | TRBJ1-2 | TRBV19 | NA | TGTGCCAGTACAACCGGGACAGGGGGCGGCTATGGCTACACCTTC | CASTTGTGGGYGYTF
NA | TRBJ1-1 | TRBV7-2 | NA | TGTGCCAGCAGCTTTTACAGGGTCATGAACACTGAAGCTTTCTTT | CASSFYRVMNTEAFF
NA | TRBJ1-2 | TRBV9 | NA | TGTGCCAGCAGCGTTGGGCCCTTAGAGAACTATGGCTACACCTTC | CASSVGPLENYGYTF
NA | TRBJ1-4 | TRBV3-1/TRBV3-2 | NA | TGTGCCAGCAGCCTACGACGGGGAAGGGCTCTTGAAAAACTGTTTTTT | CASSLRRGRALEKLFF
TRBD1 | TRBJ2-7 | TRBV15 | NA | TGTGCCACCAGCAGAGATAAGGGGGCCACCTACGAGCAGTACTTC | CATSRDKGATYEQYF
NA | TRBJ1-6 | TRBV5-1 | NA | TGCGCCAGCAGCTTGGAGGGAGTGGGTGGTTCACCCCTCCACTTT | CASSLEGVGGSPLHF
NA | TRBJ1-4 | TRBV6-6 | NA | TGTGCCAGCAGCAAGGGGCTGGGAACTAATGAAAAACTGTTTTTT | CASSKGLGTNEKLFF
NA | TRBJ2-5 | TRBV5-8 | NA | TGTGCCAGCACCCGGGGAGGATTTGGAGAGACCCAGTACTTC | CASTRGGFGETQYF
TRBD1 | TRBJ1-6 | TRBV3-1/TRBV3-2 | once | TGTGCCAGCAGCCAAGATAACCCGGGACAGGGGAGTTCACCCCTCCACTTT | CASSQDNPGQGSSPLHF
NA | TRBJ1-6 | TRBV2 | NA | TGTGCCAGCAGTGTATACGGACAGATAATTTCGCCCTCACCCCTCCACTTT | CASSVYGQIISPSPLHF
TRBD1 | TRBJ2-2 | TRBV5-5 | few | TGTGCCAGCACCACAGGGGGCTTAAGGACCGGGGAGCTGTTTTTT | CASTTGGLRTGELFF
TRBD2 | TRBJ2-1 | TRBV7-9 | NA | TGTGCCAGCAGCTTAGGCGGGGGTTCCTACAATGAGCAGTTCTTC | CASSLGGGSYNEQFF
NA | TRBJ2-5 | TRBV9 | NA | TGTGCCAGCTCTACGGTTGGACAGTCGCAAGAGACCCAGTACTTC | CASSTVGQSQETQYF
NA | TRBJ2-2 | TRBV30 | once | TGTGCCTGGAGTCGGCTTCAGGGTGTCGGGGAGCTGTTTTTT | CAWSRLQGVGELFF
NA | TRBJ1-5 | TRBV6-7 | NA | TGTGCCAGCAGTTACTCTACGTCAGCGGGACTCCTGAATCAGCCCCAGCATTTT | CASSYSTSAGLLNQPQHF
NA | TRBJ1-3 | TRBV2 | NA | TGTGCCAGCAGTGAAGAACAGCTCTCTGGAAACACCATATATTTT | CASSEEQLSGNTIYF
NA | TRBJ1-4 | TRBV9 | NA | TGTGCCAGCAGCGCAACGGTCGGGGAAAAACTGTTTTTT | CASSATVGEKLFF
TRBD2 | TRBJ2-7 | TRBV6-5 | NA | TGTGCCACATCAGGCACTAGCGGGGCCCCGGAGTACTTC | CATSGTSGAPEYF
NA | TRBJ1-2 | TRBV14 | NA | TGTGCCAGCAGCCAAGCCCTTGGGGGGGCTGGTGGCTACACCTTC | CASSQALGGAGGYTF
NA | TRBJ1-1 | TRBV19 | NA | TGTGCCAGTAGTACGGGGGTACGGAACACTGAAGCTTTCTTT | CASSTGVRNTEAFF